This T cell receptor (beta chain) emerged from a study of T cells expressing NK-cell markers. Whole-study context: Seven of the eight sequenced donors were classified as HCMV-seropositive, and one was classified as seronegative. Study results and caveats: The contribution of dominant NKG2C+ clonotypes to CD8+ T cells in about 6 donors was roughly 1.0-7.0%.

Concerning this clonotype: No antigen is known for it.

TCRdb re-called the 5' RACE reads and catalogs CDR3 proteins one per entry, DNA excluded. Seen in this sample are a few hundred thousand distinct CDR3 sequences; the ten most common clones hold around 5.2%. Per germline, CDR1 SGHRS and CDR2 YFSETQ. This CDR3 contains 14 residues. This sequence was found in a man between 18 and 69 years old in good health. The rearrangement links TRBV5-1 to TRBJ1-1; checking the TCRdb D call of TRBD1 is not possible without DNA. Sample: blood T cells: a sorted CD56 or NKG2C T cell subset, CD4+ or CD8+ T cells, or bulk PBMC T cells (not recorded which). CDR3 sequence reads: CASRSTGVDTEAFF.